A single sample gave rise to the 23 T cell receptor beta chains below, sequenced in a study of post-analysis software for immune sequencing data. Unique-molecular-identifier-tagged TCR beta cDNA libraries were used. TCRdb re-derived calls from the PCR reads in MiXCR, one entry per CDR3 protein. The data contain more than 500,000 distinct CDR3 sequences, around 34% of them seen just once; the ten biggest clones take up 4.5% to 7.5%. General study findings and limits: Compared with controls, patients had more of five TRBV segments, including TRBV5-6, TRBV5-1 and TRBV20-1.

No antigens are known for them. Sequences were obtained from blood. These receptors all stem from a girl aged 2 to 17 with multiple sclerosis.

This clonotype was observed a few times. Written as DNA, the CDR3 is TGCGCCAGCAGCTTGGGTGATCCGTGGGAGCAGTACTTC. Translating gives CASSLGDPWEQYF. The chain joins TRBV5-1 to TRBJ2-4, with D perhaps matching TRBD2 (5 bases). The CDR3 loop spans 13 amino acids. Germline V CDR1 and CDR2: SGHRS, YFSETQ. Trimming stripped 0 bases from V and 13 bases from J, with 14 bases between.

The V and J genes are TRBV2 and TRBJ1-5; perhaps TRBD1 as D (6 bases). The germline V gene has CDR1 SNHLY and CDR2 FYNNEI. This CDR3 comprises 14 residues. Trimming left V 5 bases short and J 4 bases short, with 12 bases between. Here the CDR3 reads CASSQGQMNQPQHF. The CDR3 DNA reads TGTGCCAGCAGTCAGGGACAAATGAATCAGCCCCAGCATTTT.

This clonotype was observed at least ten times. V usage is TRBV29-1 and J usage is TRBJ2-5; 9 bases are shared with TRBD1. The CDR3 has 13 residues. Germline V lookup: CDR1 SQVTM, CDR2 ANQGSEA. V was clipped by 7 bases and J by 4 bases; unmatched bases: 7. CDR3 amino acids: CSAQTGGAETQYF. CDR3 bases: TGCAGCGCCCAGACAGGGGGAGCAGAGACCCAGTACTTC.

This clonotype was seen a few times. This rearrangement joins TRBV29-1 to TRBJ2-7, with 7 positions matching TRBD1. In germline, CDR1 is SQVTM, CDR2 ANQGSEA. The J segment lost 3 bases and the V segment lost 7 bases, leaving 12 bases of the junction unmatched. CDR3 length: 14 residues. CDR3 region: CSAIPGQRNYEQYF. CDR3 DNA sequence: TGCAGCGCGATACCGGGACAGCGTAACTACGAGCAGTACTTC.

The rearrangement joins TRBV2 to TRBJ1-4; D ambiguous. The CDR3 consists of 14 residues. The germline gives CDR1 SNHLY, CDR2 FYNNEI. Trimming pared 7 bases from V and 0 bases from J, leaving 9 bases between. This CDR3 is CASTPEATNEKLFF. The CDR3 bases are TGTGCCAGCACCCCAGAAGCAACTAATGAAAAACTGTTTTTT.

This clonotype has a handful of counts. This chain connects TRBV3-1 to TRBJ2-5; TRBD2 aligns across 8 bases. The V and J ends lost 0 bases and 0 bases, in that order; junction bases with no gene match: 9. Germline assignment: CDR1 LGHDT and CDR2 YNNKEL (reference sequence). The CDR3 has 18 amino acids. The CDR3 is CASSQDIRGGTYQETQYF. For the CDR3, the DNA is TGTGCCAGCAGCCAAGATATTCGCGGGGGGACGTACCAAGAGACCCAGTACTTC.

This clonotype was detected ten times or more. The chain has TRBV15 and TRBJ2-5, with D maybe TRBD1 (6 bases). The CDR3 is 15 amino acids. Germline CDR1 LNHNV, CDR2 YYDKDF (reference sequence). Trimming cost V 5 bases and J 2 bases, with 15 bases left between them. CDR3 in amino acids: CATSVQRGWQETQYF. Written as DNA, the CDR3 is TGTGCCACCAGCGTACAAAGGGGGTGGCAAGAGACCCAGTACTTC.

The chain uses TRBV29-1 and TRBJ1-4, with TRBD1 matching 7 bases. CDR1 is SQVTM and CDR2 is ANQGSEA in the germline V gene. V was pared by 6 bases and J by 7 bases, with 11 bases of the junction left unmatched. The length of the CDR3 is 14 residues. This CDR3 is CSVVTGNVGEKLFF. The CDR3 DNA sequence: TGCAGCGTCGTGACAGGGAACGTCGGTGAAAAACTGTTTTTT.

The chain couples TRBV6-5 to TRBJ2-5, with 8 bases that match TRBD2. V dropped 6 bases and J dropped 5; count of bases not matched to a gene: 11. In germline, CDR1 is MNHEY, CDR2 SVGAGI. The CDR3 covers 15 residues. The CDR3 here is CASSHGAGGWETQYF. The CDR3 DNA sequence: TGTGCCAGCAGCCACGGGGCGGGGGGATGGGAGACCCAGTACTTC.

This clonotype has a handful of counts. The CDR3 DNA reads TGTGCCAGCAGTTCGGCAGTACCTGAAGCTTTCTTT. Translated: CASSSAVPEAFF. The chain links TRBV12-3 or TRBV12-4 to TRBJ1-1; D uncertain. This CDR3 contains 12 residues. Between the trimmed V and J ends, which lost 4 bases and 6 bases, there was a span of 9 bases.

The V call is TRBV18, the J call TRBJ2-5; D unresolved. The CDR3 runs 13 residues. Germline lookup yields CDR1 KGHSH and CDR2 LQKENI. Trimming took off 2 bases at V and 5 bases at J, with 9 bases between the two ends. Here the CDR3 reads CASSPMGSETQYF. CDR3 nucleotides: TGTGCCAGCTCACCAATGGGCAGCGAGACCCAGTACTTC.

This clonotype was counted a few times. This chain joins TRBV12-3 or TRBV12-4 and TRBJ1-5; 8 bases align to TRBD1. The CDR3 sequence is 17 residues long. V shed 0 bases, J shed 0 bases, and the junction held 4 bases outside the gene matches. The CDR3 region is CASSLALGTGSNQPQHF. CDR3 nucleotides: TGTGCCAGCAGTTTAGCCCTTGGGACAGGTAGCAATCAGCCCCAGCATTTT.

V usage is TRBV5-6 and J usage is TRBJ2-5; TRBD1 is a possible D gene (6 bases). The germline V and J ends were trimmed by 3 bases and 1 base, with 16 bases remaining between them. CDR3 length: 16 residues. The germline V gene encodes CDR1 SGHDT and CDR2 YYEEEE. The CDR3 is CASSWAQGRGQETQYF. The CDR3 DNA sequence: TGTGCCAGCAGCTGGGCCCAAGGCAGGGGCCAAGAGACCCAGTACTTC.

This clonotype was counted at least ten times. The CDR3 bases are TGTGCCAGCAGCGTTAGCGGGAGTAGCACAGATACGCAGTATTTT. Protein sequence: CASSVSGSSTDTQYF. V gene TRBV7-2 combines with J gene TRBJ2-3; 9 bases align to TRBD2. The CDR3 is 15 residues long. V was pared by 5 bases and J by 0 bases, with 3 bases of the junction left unmatched. Germline CDR1 SGHTA, CDR2 FQGNSA.

The chain has TRBV5-1 and TRBJ1-5; TRBD1 matches 7 bases. CDR1 is SGHRS, CDR2 YFSETQ, per germline. V trimming: 3 bases; J trimming: 7 bases; junction bases outside the gene matches: 7. The CDR3 consists of 14 residues. The CDR3 sequence: CASSSSTGIQPQHF. CDR3 nucleotide sequence: TGCGCCAGCAGCTCATCGACAGGGATCCAGCCCCAGCATTTT.

There are many counts of this clonotype. This chain uses TRBV29-1 with TRBJ1-2; a weak D match, TRBD1 (5 bases). The V end was cut by 5 bases, the J end by 5 bases, with 12 bases between. Looked up from germline, CDR1 is SQVTM and CDR2 is ANQGSEA. This CDR3 region has 12 residues. CDR3 bases: TGCAGCGTTAGTGGGACTGGGTATGGCTACACCTTC. It translates to CSVSGTGYGYTF.

The rearrangement links TRBV6-5 to TRBJ2-3, with unresolved D. The CDR3 spans 18 residues. V lost 1 base and J 0 bases, leaving 17 bases between the germline ends. Germline V CDR1 and CDR2: MNHEY, SVGAGI. The CDR3 loop reads CASSYWGNIMTSTDTQYF. CDR3 bases: TGTGCCAGCAGTTACTGGGGAAATATTATGACGAGCACAGATACGCAGTATTTT.

The DNA of the CDR3 is TGTGCCAGCAGTTTTGAGGAGACTAACTATGGCTACACCTTC. This gives the protein CASSFEETNYGYTF. This chain connects TRBV12-3 or TRBV12-4 to TRBJ1-2, with D unresolved. Trimming removed 3 bases from V and 0 bases from J, with 8 bases in between. CDR3 length: 14 residues.

V is TRBV11-2 and J is TRBJ2-4, with 11 nucleotides matching TRBD1. The germline gives CDR1 SGHAT, CDR2 FQNNGV. V trimming: 5 bases; J trimming: 3 bases; junction bases outside the gene matches: 6. This CDR3 region has 16 residues. CDR3 in amino acids: CASSPGTGGNKNIQYF. The DNA of the CDR3 is TGTGCCAGCAGCCCCGGGACAGGGGGAAACAAAAACATTCAGTACTTC.

This chain uses TRBV4-2 with TRBJ2-2; D call uncertain. Germline lookup yields CDR1 LGHNA and CDR2 YNFKEQ. The CDR3 is 16 residues long. Trimming stripped 1 base from V and 4 bases from J, with 13 bases between. CDR3 loop: CASSQVPATITGELFF. CDR3 DNA sequence: TGTGCCAGCAGCCAAGTTCCAGCCACTATCACCGGGGAGCTGTTTTTT.

This chain connects TRBV5-5 to TRBJ2-5, with 9 positions matching TRBD2. The CDR3 length is 17 residues. The V gene end was trimmed by 2 bases and the J gene end by 4 bases; junction bases not matched to a gene: 12. Germline V gives CDR1 SGHKS, CDR2 YYEKEE (reference sequence). The CDR3 reads CASSFPERGALRETQYF. CDR3 bases: TGTGCCAGCAGCTTTCCGGAGCGGGGGGCCTTGAGAGAGACCCAGTACTTC. The full variable domain, its missing parts supplied by reference TRBV5-5 and TRBJ2-5, is DAGVTQSPTHLIKTRGQQVTLRCSPISGHKSVSWYQQVLGQGPQFIFQYYEKEERGRGNFPDRFSARQFPNYSSELNVNALLLGDSALYLCASSFPERGALRETQYFGPGTRLLVL.

This sequence joins TRBV7-9 and TRBJ2-3; 7 nucleotides agree with TRBD1. This CDR3 has 16 amino acids. V lost 5 bases to trimming and J lost 5 bases; unmatched junction nucleotides: 13. Germline assignment: CDR1 SEHNR and CDR2 FQNEAQ (reference sequence). Here the CDR3 DNA reads TGTGCCAGCAGCGACCGGGACAGAGGATCCGAAGATACGCAGTATTTT. Protein: CASSDRDRGSEDTQYF.

The chain combines TRBV5-5 with TRBJ2-5, with unresolved D. This CDR3 has 15 amino acids. The germline gives CDR1 SGHKS, CDR2 YYEKEE (reference sequence). V was shortened by 0 bases and J by 1 base, with 10 bases between the two germline ends. The CDR3 DNA is TGTGCCAGCAGCTTGGGCTGGGGTGGCCAAGAGACCCAGTACTTC. It translates to CASSLGWGGQETQYF.